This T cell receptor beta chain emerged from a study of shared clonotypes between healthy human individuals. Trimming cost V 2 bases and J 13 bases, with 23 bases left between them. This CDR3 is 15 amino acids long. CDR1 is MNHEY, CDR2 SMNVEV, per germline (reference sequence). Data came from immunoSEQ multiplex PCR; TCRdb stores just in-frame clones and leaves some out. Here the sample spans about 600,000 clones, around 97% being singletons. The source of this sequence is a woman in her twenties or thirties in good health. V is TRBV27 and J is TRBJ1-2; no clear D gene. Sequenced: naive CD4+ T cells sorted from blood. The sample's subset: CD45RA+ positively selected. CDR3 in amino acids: CASSLDQAARWWSTF. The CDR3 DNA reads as TGTGCCAGCAGTTTAGATCAGGCTGCTCGATGGTGGTCCACCTTC.